This T cell receptor beta chain was documented in a study of CD4 T cells in relation to SARS-CoV-2 and coronaviruses. In the study overall: The negative reference was HIV-1 Nef peptide pool or peptide-free culture. Study-wide findings and caveats: Samples before the pandemic and after infection were not matched within any donor.

Notes on this clone: Its antigen is still unknown.

CD4+ T cells from unexposed donors were obtained before the COVID-19 pandemic (2011-2018). Isolation of CD4+ T cells took place after approximately 11 days in culture. As cell numbers allowed, unexposed-donor CD4+ T cells faced SARS-CoV-2 S/N and four cold-coronavirus spikes. The data were produced by immunoSEQ multiplex PCR, yet TCRdb's version contains in-frame clones alone and is incomplete. The data show tens of thousands of clones, over 70% seen once. The CDR3 loop spans 18 amino acids. Deletions cut 3 bases from V and 0 bases from J, with 19 bases between. Looked up from germline, CDR1 is SGDLS and CDR2 is YYNGEE.

Sample: CD4+ T cells from PBMCs, cultured in vitro. The V and J genes are TRBV9 and TRBJ1-3; possible D gene TRBD1, 6 bases. This TCR came from a human donor in good health. The CDR3 is CASSAQQGSGHSGNTIYF. The CDR3 DNA follows: TGTGCCAGCAGCGCCCAACAGGGATCGGGGCACTCTGGAAACACCATATATTTT.